The 24 T cell receptor beta chains listed next were all sequenced from one sample in a study of blood T cell repertoires in COVID-19. The assay was immunoSEQ multiplex PCR, and TCRdb's table has in-frame clones only and misses some. The sample contains around 200,000 clones, more than 75% of which appear only once. Sequenced material: peripheral blood. These receptors came from a man older than 75 with acute or convalescent COVID-19.

This clone was picked up one time. The CDR3 DNA sequence: TGCGCCAGCAGTCTTAGGACTAGCGGGAGAGTCGGGGAGACCCAGTACTTC. Protein product: CASSLRTSGRVGETQYF. The chain combines TRBV23-1 with TRBJ2-5; 13 bases align to TRBD2. TRBV23-1 belongs to the ORF category, with a function that is uncertain. The CDR3 has 17 amino acids. V was pared by 4 bases and J by 5 bases, with 10 bases of the junction left unmatched.

The rearrangement joins TRBV5-4 to TRBJ1-4, with a weak D call TRBD1 (5 bases). CDR1 SGHNT and CDR2 YYREEE come from the germline V gene (reference sequence). The CDR3 consists of 15 residues. Trimming stripped 3 bases from V and 8 bases from J, with 17 bases between. CDR3 loop: CASSSQVNGGEKLFF. DNA for the CDR3: TGTGCCAGCAGCTCACAGGTTAATGGTGGGGAAAAACTGTTTTTT.

V usage is TRBV24-1 and J usage is TRBJ2-5; possibly TRBD1 for D (6 bases). This CDR3 has 15 amino acids. V shed 5 bases and J shed 1 base, with 13 bases lying between them. In germline, CDR1 is KGHDR, CDR2 SFDVKD. CDR3 loop: CATSAPRDTQETQYF. The CDR3 nucleotides are TGTGCCACCAGTGCTCCCCGGGACACCCAAGAGACCCAGTACTTC.

This chain's CDR3 is CASSLDRLANEQFF. CDR3 nucleotide sequence: TGTGCCAGCAGCTTGGACCGACTAGCGAATGAGCAGTTCTTC. This chain joins TRBV5-4 and TRBJ2-1; TRBD2 matches 8 bases. V lost 0 bases and J lost 7; bases outside the gene matches: 3. Germline CDR1 and CDR2: SGHNT and YYREEE (reference sequence). This CDR3 is 14 amino acids long.

CDR3 coding DNA: TGTGCCAGCAAACAGGCGGGAGGCCCCTCGACAGATACGCAGTATTTT. Translated: CASKQAGGPSTDTQYF. The rearrangement joins TRBV2 to TRBJ2-3, with 8 bases fitting TRBD2. Germline CDR1 and CDR2: SNHLY and FYNNEI. Germline trimming cut 7 bases from V and 3 bases from J; bases unmatched to any gene: 12. The CDR3 covers 16 residues.

The chain has TRBV9 and TRBJ1-1; a weak D match, TRBD1 (5 bases). Trimming cost V 3 bases and J 10 bases, with 16 bases left between them. The CDR3 spans 13 residues. From germline, CDR1 is SGDLS and CDR2 YYNGEE. The CDR3 protein is CASSGGPTGGAFF. CDR3 DNA sequence: TGTGCCAGCAGCGGCGGACCAACCGGGGGAGCTTTCTTT.

The chain uses TRBV28 and TRBJ1-6; D remains unclear. The CDR3 is 11 residues long. V lost 6 bases and J lost 14, with 11 bases in between. Germline values: CDR1 MDHEN, CDR2 SYDVKM. The CDR3 loop reads CASSLGGALHF. The CDR3 region has the DNA TGTGCCAGCAGCCTTGGCGGAGCCCTCCACTTT.

This chain links TRBV7-9 with TRBJ2-7; 7 bases map to TRBD1. The CDR3 is 16 residues long. Germline lookup yields CDR1 SEHNR and CDR2 FQNEAQ (reference sequence). J was trimmed by 3 bases and V by 5 bases; bases with no gene match: 13. For the CDR3, the DNA is TGTGCCAGCAGCCAGTATCCCGGGACAGTACACTACGAGCAGTACTTC. Translation: CASSQYPGTVHYEQYF.

The V gene is TRBV5-4, the J gene TRBJ2-1, with unresolved D. Germline-derived CDR1 and CDR2 are SGHNT and YYREEE (reference sequence). CDR3 length: 13 amino acids. The ends were cut back, 4 bases at V and 7 bases at J, with 12 bases in the middle. CDR3 nucleotides: TGTGCCAGCAGCACCAACGAACGGAATGAGCAGTTCTTC. Encoded protein: CASSTNERNEQFF.

This chain connects TRBV19 to TRBJ1-2, with D unclear. The CDR3 contains 13 residues. CDR1 LNHDA and CDR2 SQIVND come from the germline V gene (reference sequence). The ends were cut back, 5 bases at V and 1 base at J, with 8 bases in the middle. CDR3 amino acids: CASSGSVNYGYTF. CDR3 coding DNA: TGTGCCAGTAGTGGCAGCGTTAACTATGGCTACACCTTC.

V is TRBV7-9 and J is TRBJ2-1; 8 positions match TRBD2. Germline assignment: CDR1 SEHNR and CDR2 FQNEAQ (reference sequence). V trimming: 3 bases; J trimming: 6 bases; junction bases outside the gene matches: 13. The CDR3 length is 17 residues. DNA of the CDR3: TGTGCCAGCAGCTTTCCCCCCGGGACTAGATCGGGCAATGAGCAGTTCTTC. Protein product: CASSFPPGTRSGNEQFF.

The V and J genes are TRBV7-9 and TRBJ2-2, with D maybe TRBD1 (6 bases). V lost 6 bases to trimming and J lost 2 bases, with 13 bases between them. The V gene's germline CDR1 is SEHNR and CDR2 FQNEAQ (reference sequence). The CDR3 totals 15 residues. CDR3 residues: CASRPPGHNTGELFF. The DNA of the CDR3 is TGTGCCAGCAGGCCCCCGGGACATAACACCGGGGAGCTGTTTTTT.

The chain combines TRBV30 with TRBJ1-3; 10 bases are shared with TRBD1. Germline trimming cut 3 bases from V and 4 bases from J; bases unmatched to any gene: 6. Germline CDR1 reads GTSNPN; CDR2 reads SVGIG (reference sequence). This CDR3 spans 15 amino acids. CDR3 region: CAWRGQGLLGNTIYF. CDR3 nucleotides: TGTGCCTGGAGGGGACAGGGGTTGTTAGGAAACACCATATATTTT.

This chain uses TRBV18 with TRBJ2-2; D gene ambiguous. The CDR3 runs 13 residues. V lost 2 bases, J lost 5 bases, and 6 bases lay in between. Germline-derived CDR1 and CDR2 are KGHSH and LQKENI. The CDR3 spells CASSPSLTGELFF. CDR3 nucleotides: TGTGCCAGCTCACCAAGCCTTACCGGGGAGCTGTTTTTT.

This clone has only one observation. The chain uses TRBV28 and TRBJ2-3; D uncertain. The germline V and J ends were trimmed by 2 bases and 0 bases, with 6 bases remaining between them. The CDR3 is 14 residues long. Germline CDR1 reads MDHEN; CDR2 reads SYDVKM. The CDR3 nucleotides are TGTGCCAGCAGTTTAGTTACTAGCACAGATACGCAGTATTTT. It translates to CASSLVTSTDTQYF. Variable domain in full (rest from reference TRBV28 and TRBJ2-3): DVKVTQSSRYLVKRTGEKVFLECVQDMDHENMFWYRQDPGLGLRLIYFSYDVKMKEKGDIPEGYSVSREKKERFSLILESASTNQTSMYLCASSLVTSTDTQYFGPGTRLTVL.

This clone showed up just a few times. The chain is built from TRBV28 and TRBJ1-1; no definite D call. V was cut by 4 bases and J by 4 bases, with 10 bases left in between. The germline CDR1 and CDR2 sequences are MDHEN and SYDVKM. CDR3 size: 13 residues. CDR3 amino acids: CASSSQTGTEAFF. CDR3 coding DNA: TGTGCCAGCAGTTCCCAGACGGGCACTGAAGCTTTCTTT.

The chain uses TRBV7-9 and TRBJ2-5; weak D call: TRBD2 (5 bases). This CDR3 is built from 13 residues. Germline V gives CDR1 SEHNR, CDR2 FQNEAQ (reference sequence). Trimming pared 5 bases from V and 3 bases from J, leaving 10 bases between. The CDR3 protein is CASSPGLEETQYF. As DNA, the CDR3 is TGTGCCAGCAGCCCTGGACTTGAAGAGACCCAGTACTTC. Based on the CDR3 plus reference TRBV7-9 and TRBJ2-5, the full variable domain is DTGVSQNPRHKITKRGQNVTFRCDPISEHNRLYWYRQTLGQGPEFLTYFQNEAQLEKSRLLSDRFSAERPKGSFSTLEIQRTEQGDSAMYLCASSPGLEETQYFGPGTRLLVL.

The rearrangement uses TRBV13 and TRBJ2-3; D not resolved. Germline CDR1 PRHDT, CDR2 FYEKMQ (reference sequence). Deletions cut 0 bases from V and 2 bases from J, with 6 bases between. This CDR3 region has 14 residues. In DNA, the CDR3 is TGTGCCAGCAGCTTAGGCCACTCCACAGATACGCAGTATTTT. This codes for CASSLGHSTDTQYF.

This clone was observed once. This rearrangement joins TRBV30 to TRBJ2-3, with 8 bases lining up with TRBD1. Germline V gene data show CDR1 as GTSNPN and CDR2 as SVGIG (reference sequence). Unmatched junction bases numbered 2, after V lost 5 bases and J lost 4 bases. The CDR3 covers 12 residues. CDR3 residues: CAWDRGPDTQYF. CDR3 DNA sequence: TGTGCCTGGGACAGGGGTCCAGATACGCAGTATTTT.

The chain combines TRBV4-2 with TRBJ2-4, with a weak D call TRBD1 (6 bases). Germline V gene sequence: CDR1 LGHNA, CDR2 YNFKEQ. V was cut by 0 bases and J by 8 bases, with 20 bases left in between. This CDR3 has 17 residues. The CDR3 spells CASSQDSIRRPGDIQYF. As DNA, the CDR3 is TGTGCCAGCAGCCAAGATAGTATTAGGAGGCCAGGGGACATTCAGTACTTC.

The chain couples TRBV19 to TRBJ2-2, with 10 bases that match TRBD2. The V gene's germline CDR1 is LNHDA and CDR2 SQIVND (reference sequence). This CDR3 region has 18 residues. Trimming took 2 bases from V and 8 from J; bases not matched to a gene: 14. The CDR3 here is CASSIPPSGRALSGELFF. The CDR3 coding sequence is TGTGCCAGTAGTATACCCCCCAGCGGGAGGGCCCTTAGTGGGGAGCTGTTTTTT.

DNA of the CDR3: TGTGCTACTGGGACCGGAGCTGGTGAGCAGTTCTTC. Translating gives CATGTGAGEQFF. The chain couples TRBV12-5 to TRBJ2-1; D possibly matches TRBD1 or TRBD2 (5 bases each). Between the trimmed V and J ends, which lost 10 bases and 9 bases, there was a span of 16 bases. Germline CDR1 and CDR2: LGHNT and FRNRAP. The CDR3 is 12 residues long.

V and J are TRBV19 and TRBJ2-5, with 7 bases that match TRBD2. The CDR3 totals 16 residues. V lost 4 bases, J lost 1 base, and 9 bases stayed unmatched. Germline CDR1 LNHDA, CDR2 SQIVND (reference sequence). For the CDR3, the DNA is TGTGCCAGTAGTACCGAGTCCCAGCGGGGCCAAGAGACCCAGTACTTC. This codes for CASSTESQRGQETQYF.

V usage is TRBV7-3 and J usage is TRBJ2-1, with 12 bases aligning to TRBD2. This CDR3 has 15 amino acids. Germline lookup yields CDR1 SGHTA and CDR2 FQGTGA. V dropped 4 bases and J dropped 4; count of bases not matched to a gene: 2. The DNA of the CDR3 is TGTGCCAGCAGCTCGACTAGCGGGAGATACAATGAGCAGTTCTTC. It specifies CASSSTSGRYNEQFF.